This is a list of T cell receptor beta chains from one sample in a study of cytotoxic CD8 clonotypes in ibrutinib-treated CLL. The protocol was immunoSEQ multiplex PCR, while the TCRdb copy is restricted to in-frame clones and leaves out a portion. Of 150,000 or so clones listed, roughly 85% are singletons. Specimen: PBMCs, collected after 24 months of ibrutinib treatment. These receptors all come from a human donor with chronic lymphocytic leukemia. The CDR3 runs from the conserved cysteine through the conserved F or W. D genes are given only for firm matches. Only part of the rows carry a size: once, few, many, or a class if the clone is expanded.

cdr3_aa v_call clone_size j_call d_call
CASSAMTGNTEAFF TRBV9 NA TRBJ1-1 NA
CASRIRGDTGELFF TRBV6-5 NA TRBJ2-2 NA
CASSLAGSSAGGEQFF TRBV7-8 NA TRBJ2-1 TRBD2
CATSGHTGSRTEAFF TRBV15 NA TRBJ1-1 NA
CASSLVGQGPGYTF TRBV5-6 NA TRBJ1-2 NA
CASSLGAGIYNSPLHF TRBV7-2 NA TRBJ1-6 NA
CASSLGGGNEQFF TRBV7-2 once TRBJ2-1 NA
CASSQDRTPIGDEQFF TRBV4-1 NA TRBJ2-1 NA
CASSERLGTTANTGELFF TRBV11-2 NA TRBJ2-2 TRBD2
CASMVKGQMSSYEQYF TRBV6-4 NA TRBJ2-7 NA
CASSPPAGEQYF TRBV5-4 NA TRBJ2-7 NA
CASSFSPEETQYF TRBV5-1 NA TRBJ2-5 NA
CASQGQGIWYDSPLHF TRBV2 once TRBJ1-6 TRBD1
CATSRVGTGVEEQYF TRBV15 NA TRBJ2-7 TRBD1
CAIREEAGTVYGYTF TRBV10-3 NA TRBJ1-2 TRBD1
CASILWRSRGYTF TRBV6-1 few TRBJ1-2 NA
CASSPVNRPYEQYF TRBV28 NA TRBJ2-7 NA
CASSPSWSWDSGNTIYF TRBV11-2 once TRBJ1-3 NA
CASSPGGVNTGELFF TRBV9 NA TRBJ2-2 TRBD2
CASSQGTSINQRFYEQYF TRBV4-3 NA TRBJ2-7 TRBD2
CAISESGDTQYF TRBV10-3 NA TRBJ2-3 NA
CASEGTSGLEQYF TRBV28 few TRBJ2-7 TRBD2
CASSLLDRGFSEAFF TRBV18 few TRBJ1-1 TRBD1